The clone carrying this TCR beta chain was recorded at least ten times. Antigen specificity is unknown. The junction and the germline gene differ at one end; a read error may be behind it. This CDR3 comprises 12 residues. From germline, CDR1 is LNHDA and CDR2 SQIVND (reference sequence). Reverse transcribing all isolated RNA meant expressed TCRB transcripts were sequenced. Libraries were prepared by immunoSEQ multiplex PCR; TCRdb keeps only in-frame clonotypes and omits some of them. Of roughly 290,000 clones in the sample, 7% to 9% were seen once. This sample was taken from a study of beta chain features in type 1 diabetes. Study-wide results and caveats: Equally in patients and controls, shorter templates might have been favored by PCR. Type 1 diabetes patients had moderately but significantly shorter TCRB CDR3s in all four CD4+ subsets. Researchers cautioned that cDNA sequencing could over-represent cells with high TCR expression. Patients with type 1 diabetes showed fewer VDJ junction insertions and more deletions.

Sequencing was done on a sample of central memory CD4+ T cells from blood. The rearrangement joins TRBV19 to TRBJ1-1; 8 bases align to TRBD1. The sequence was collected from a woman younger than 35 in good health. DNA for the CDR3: TGTGCCAGTAGGGCGGGGGATAGGACAGGGTACTTT. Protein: CASRAGDRTGYF.